The rows below give T cell receptor beta chains drawn from one sample of a study of cytotoxic CD8 clonotypes in ibrutinib-treated CLL. The repertoire was sequenced with immunoSEQ multiplex PCR; TCRdb's copy has only in-frame clones and lacks some. The sample yields some 76,000 clones, around 78% seen once. The source was PBMCs, collected after 24 months of ibrutinib treatment. These receptors were obtained from a human donor with chronic lymphocytic leukemia. Both conserved end residues are part of each CDR3. A D gene is named only where the DNA matches it firmly. Size values are once, few and many counts, or a class for expanded clones, and some rows have none.

CDR3nt	CDR3aa	d_gene	j_gene	v_gene	abundance
TGTGCCAGCAGCTTAATGGGGCCAGGTGATGGCTACACCTTC	CASSLMGPGDGYTF	-	TRBJ1-2	TRBV7-3	-
TGTGCCAGCAGCTTAGACAGGGAGAGAATGAACACTGAAGCTTTCTTT	CASSLDRERMNTEAFF	-	TRBJ1-1	TRBV7-2	once
TGTGCCAGCAGACCCGAAAACACCGGGGAGCTGTTTTTT	CASRPENTGELFF	-	TRBJ2-2	TRBV6-1	few
TGTGCCAGCAGTGTGACCGTCCAAGAGACCCAGTACTTC	CASSVTVQETQYF	-	TRBJ2-5	TRBV6-5	once
TGTGCCAGCCTGGGTCAGCTAGCGGGAGATGGGGCCAACGTCCTGACTTTC	CASLGQLAGDGANVLTF	TRBD2	TRBJ2-6	TRBV2	-
TGCAGCGTTCAGCGGGACACCCCCTACGAGCAGTACTTC	CSVQRDTPYEQYF	-	TRBJ2-7	TRBV29-1	-
TGCAGCGTTGTTTCAGGGGGGGGTGAAAAACTGTTTTTT	CSVVSGGGEKLFF	TRBD1	TRBJ1-4	TRBV29-1	-
TGTGCCAGCAGCCAAGATCTACGGGAAGCTCAGCCCCAGCATTTT	CASSQDLREAQPQHF	-	TRBJ1-5	TRBV4-2	-
TGTGCCAGCCGGGGGACTAGCGGGAGCACAGATACGCAGTATTTT	CASRGTSGSTDTQYF	TRBD2	TRBJ2-3	TRBV4-2	-
TGTGCCAGCAGCGCCGTAGGACAGGGAAATGCCGAGCAGTACTTC	CASSAVGQGNAEQYF	TRBD1	TRBJ2-7	TRBV2	-
TGTGCCAGCAGCTTAGGGCTAGCGGGCCCTAGCACAGATACGCAGTATTTT	CASSLGLAGPSTDTQYF	TRBD2	TRBJ2-3	TRBV7-3	-
TGTGCCTGGATGGGGGGGAACACTGAAGCTTTCTTT	CAWMGGNTEAFF	-	TRBJ1-1	TRBV30	-
TGTGCCAGTAGTACAGGGTTAGTCGGCCTCCAAGAGACCCAGTACTTC	CASSTGLVGLQETQYF	-	TRBJ2-5	TRBV19	-
TGTGCCAGCAGTGAAGGGGGCAGAAATCAGCCCCAGCATTTT	CASSEGGRNQPQHF	-	TRBJ1-5	TRBV6-1	-
TGTGCCAGTAGTATTGCCATTGGGGCAAATCAGCCCCAGCATTTT	CASSIAIGANQPQHF	-	TRBJ1-5	TRBV19	-
TGTGCCAGCAGCCAAGAACAGGCCGCATCTGGAAACACCATATATTTT	CASSQEQAASGNTIYF	-	TRBJ1-3	TRBV13	-